This T cell receptor beta chain was identified during a study of cytomegalovirus exposure and HLA in healthy donors. In germline, CDR1 is GTSNPN, CDR2 SVGIG (reference sequence). The germline V and J ends were trimmed by 1 base and 0 bases, with 28 bases remaining between them. This CDR3 has 20 amino acids. This clone appeared a single time. Antigen specificity is unknown. Overall study results and limits: Excluded were some V segments that proved indistinguishable, including TRBV6-2 and TRBV6-3. It is likely that the observed cluster of highly shared sequence variants was a sequencing artifact.

This PCR relied on a set of 60 Vbeta primers and 13 Jbeta primers. The protocol was immunoSEQ multiplex PCR, while the TCRdb copy is restricted to in-frame clones and leaves out a portion. The sample contains approximately 210,000 clones, approximately 85% of which appear only once. This clonotype originated in a man between 18 and 29 years old in good health and CMV-seronegative. The sequencing sample was made of PBMCs. The chain links TRBV30 to TRBJ2-7; D is possibly TRBD1 (6 bases). The CDR3 DNA reads TGTGCCTGGAGTGGCAGGGGAGAGACGAAGCGGTACTTAAGCTCCTACGAGCAGTACTTC. Translating gives CAWSGRGETKRYLSSYEQYF.